The following is a TCR beta chain sequence with its context. The same CDR3 also results from other DNA sequences found in this sample. The data originate from a study of blood T cell repertoires in COVID-19. For the study at large: Samples came from the United States, Italy and Spain, spanning acute and convalescent COVID-19.

Study processing details: Researchers report that nucleated cell counts were estimated from reference gene primer amplification. Clones were sequenced by immunoSEQ multiplex PCR, and TCRdb holds only the in-frame ones, with some missing. The V and J calls and clone size come from that table; D and trimming were worked out from the DNA. The sample contains 250,000 to 350,000 clones, over 80% of which appear only once. The sequencing input was peripheral blood. This receptor was identified in a woman in her forties or fifties with COVID-19, enrolled during active disease.

CDR3 in DNA: TGTGCCAGCAGTTACGGTAGAAATCAGCCCCAGCATTTT. Translating it yields CASSYGRNQPQHF. The chain couples TRBV6-5 to TRBJ1-5; unclear D gene. V gave up 2 bases and J gave up 4 bases, with 6 bases separating them. This CDR3 has 13 amino acids. Germline V lookup: CDR1 MNHEY, CDR2 SVGAGI.